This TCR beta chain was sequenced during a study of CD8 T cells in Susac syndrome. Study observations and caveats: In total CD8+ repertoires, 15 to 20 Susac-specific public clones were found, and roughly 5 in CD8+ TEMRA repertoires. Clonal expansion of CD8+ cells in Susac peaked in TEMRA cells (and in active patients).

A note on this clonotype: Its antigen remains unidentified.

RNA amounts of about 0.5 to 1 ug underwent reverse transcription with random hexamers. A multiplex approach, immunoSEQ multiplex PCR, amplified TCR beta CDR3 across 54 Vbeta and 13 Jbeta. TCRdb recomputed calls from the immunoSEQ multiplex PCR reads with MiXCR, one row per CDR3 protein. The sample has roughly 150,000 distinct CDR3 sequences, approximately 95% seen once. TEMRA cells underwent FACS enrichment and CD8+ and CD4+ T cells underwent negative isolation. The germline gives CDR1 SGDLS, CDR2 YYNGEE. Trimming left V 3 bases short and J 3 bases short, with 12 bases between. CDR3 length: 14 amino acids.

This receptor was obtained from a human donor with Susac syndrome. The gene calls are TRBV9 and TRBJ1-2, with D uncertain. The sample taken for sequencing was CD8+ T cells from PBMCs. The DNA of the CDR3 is TGTGCCAGCAGCGCCTCCGGCCAGCACTATGGCTACACCTTC. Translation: CASSASGQHYGYTF. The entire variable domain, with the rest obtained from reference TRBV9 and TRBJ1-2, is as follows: DSGVTQTPKHLITATGQRVTLRCSPRSGDLSVYWYQQSLDQGLQFLIQYYNGEERAKGNILERFSAQQFPDLHSELNLSSLELGDSALYFCASSASGQHYGYTFGSGTRLTVV.